These T cell receptor beta chains were read from a single sample in a study of blood T cell repertoires in COVID-19. Clones were sequenced by immunoSEQ multiplex PCR, and TCRdb holds only the in-frame ones, with some missing. This table holds 37,000 or so clones, around nine tenths found once. Sequenced material: peripheral blood. These receptors all come from a man aged 60-69 years with active COVID-19. Both conserved end residues are part of each CDR3. Fields, in order: clone size, CDR3 length, V gene, D gene, J gene, CDR3 protein, CDR3 DNA. D genes are given only for firm matches. The size field is filled for only some rows; it gives once, few, many or a size class.

clone_size: .
cdr3_length: 15
v_call: TRBV19
d_call: .
j_call: TRBJ2-7
cdr3_aa: CASSILQGQSYEQYF
cdr3_nt: TGTGCCAGTAGTATATTGCAGGGACAATCCTACGAGCAGTACTTC

clone_size: .
cdr3_length: 14
v_call: TRBV27
d_call: .
j_call: TRBJ1-2
cdr3_aa: CASRSQDLQHGYTF
cdr3_nt: TGTGCCAGCAGATCACAGGACCTCCAACATGGCTACACCTTC

clone_size: .
cdr3_length: 16
v_call: TRBV6-4
d_call: TRBD1
j_call: TRBJ2-3
cdr3_aa: CASSVIPGQGTDTQYF
cdr3_nt: TGTGCCAGCAGTGTTATTCCGGGACAGGGCACAGATACGCAGTATTTT

clone_size: once
cdr3_length: 16
v_call: TRBV3-1/TRBV3-2
d_call: .
j_call: TRBJ1-4
cdr3_aa: CASSQIGAGDNEKLFF
cdr3_nt: TGTGCCAGCAGCCAGATCGGAGCAGGGGATAATGAAAAACTGTTTTTT

clone_size: .
cdr3_length: 15
v_call: TRBV28
d_call: TRBD1
j_call: TRBJ2-7
cdr3_aa: CASSFGDREVYEQYF
cdr3_nt: TGTGCCAGCAGTTTTGGGGACAGGGAGGTGTACGAGCAGTACTTC

clone_size: .
cdr3_length: 16
v_call: TRBV6-5
d_call: TRBD2
j_call: TRBJ2-3
cdr3_aa: CASSYSRIAGRGRQYF
cdr3_nt: TGTGCCAGCAGCTACTCGAGGATAGCGGGAAGGGGAAGGCAGTATTTT

clone_size: few
cdr3_length: 16
v_call: TRBV5-1
d_call: .
j_call: TRBJ1-3
cdr3_aa: CASSLGPTGSGNTIYF
cdr3_nt: TGCGCCAGCAGCTTGGGCCCCACAGGGTCTGGAAACACCATATATTTT

clone_size: .
cdr3_length: 16
v_call: TRBV18
d_call: TRBD2
j_call: TRBJ2-3
cdr3_aa: CASHRMGLAVTDTQYF
cdr3_nt: TGTGCCAGCCACCGAATGGGGCTAGCGGTCACAGATACGCAGTATTTT

clone_size: .
cdr3_length: 15
v_call: TRBV7-2
d_call: .
j_call: TRBJ1-1
cdr3_aa: CASSLGGRKDTEAFF
cdr3_nt: TGTGCCAGCAGCTTAGGGGGCAGGAAGGACACTGAAGCTTTCTTT

clone_size: .
cdr3_length: 16
v_call: TRBV11-2
d_call: TRBD2
j_call: TRBJ2-1
cdr3_aa: CASSLLVAGGMKEQFF
cdr3_nt: TGTGCCAGCAGCTTATTGGTAGCGGGAGGGATGAAGGAGCAGTTCTTC

clone_size: .
cdr3_length: 13
v_call: TRBV24-1
d_call: .
j_call: TRBJ2-2
cdr3_aa: CATSDLQIGELFF
cdr3_nt: TGTGCCACCAGTGATTTGCAGATCGGGGAGCTGTTTTTT

clone_size: .
cdr3_length: 15
v_call: TRBV4-2
d_call: .
j_call: TRBJ1-3
cdr3_aa: CASSQGAGSGNTIYF
cdr3_nt: TGTGCCAGCAGCCAAGGGGCAGGTTCTGGAAACACCATATATTTT

clone_size: medium-sized
cdr3_length: 12
v_call: TRBV7-3
d_call: .
j_call: TRBJ2-1
cdr3_aa: CASSLTLGEQFF
cdr3_nt: TGTGCCAGCAGCTTAACCCTCGGGGAGCAGTTCTTC

clone_size: once
cdr3_length: 14
v_call: TRBV5-1
d_call: .
j_call: TRBJ1-6
cdr3_aa: CASSLAGGESPLHF
cdr3_nt: TGCGCCAGCAGCTTGGCCGGGGGAGAATCACCCCTCCACTTT

clone_size: .
cdr3_length: 15
v_call: TRBV9
d_call: .
j_call: TRBJ1-4
cdr3_aa: CASSGQAGGSEKLFF
cdr3_nt: TGTGCCAGCAGCGGTCAGGCGGGCGGAAGTGAAAAACTGTTTTTT

clone_size: .
cdr3_length: 15
v_call: TRBV27
d_call: TRBD1
j_call: TRBJ1-5
cdr3_aa: CASSLSGGSAQPQHF
cdr3_nt: TGTGCCAGCAGTCTGTCAGGGGGCTCGGCACAGCCCCAGCATTTT

clone_size: .
cdr3_length: 13
v_call: TRBV28
d_call: TRBD1
j_call: TRBJ1-2
cdr3_aa: CASTTGGFYGYTF
cdr3_nt: TGTGCCAGCACCACAGGGGGGTTCTATGGCTACACCTTC

clone_size: .
cdr3_length: 15
v_call: TRBV7-9
d_call: .
j_call: TRBJ2-1
cdr3_aa: CASSLTVLPGDEQFF
cdr3_nt: TGTGCCAGCAGCTTAACGGTCCTGCCAGGCGATGAGCAGTTCTTC

clone_size: .
cdr3_length: 14
v_call: TRBV7-6
d_call: TRBD1
j_call: TRBJ1-2
cdr3_aa: CASSPRGQQKGYTF
cdr3_nt: TGTGCCAGCAGCCCTCGGGGACAGCAGAAGGGCTACACCTTC

clone_size: .
cdr3_length: 16
v_call: TRBV11-2
d_call: TRBD2
j_call: TRBJ2-3
cdr3_aa: CASSLAGTGGTDTQYF
cdr3_nt: TGTGCCAGCAGCTTAGCTGGAACGGGAGGGACAGATACGCAGTATTTT

clone_size: .
cdr3_length: 14
v_call: TRBV9
d_call: .
j_call: TRBJ2-3
cdr3_aa: CASSVGGWTDTQYF
cdr3_nt: TGTGCCAGCAGCGTAGGCGGCTGGACAGATACGCAGTATTTT

clone_size: .
cdr3_length: 16
v_call: TRBV14
d_call: .
j_call: TRBJ2-6
cdr3_aa: CASSTRQTSGANVLTF
cdr3_nt: TGTGCCAGCAGCACCCGACAGACCTCTGGGGCCAACGTCCTGACTTTC

clone_size: few
cdr3_length: 15
v_call: TRBV19
d_call: .
j_call: TRBJ2-1
cdr3_aa: CASSIADFYHNEQFF
cdr3_nt: TGTGCCAGTAGTATTGCTGACTTTTACCACAATGAGCAGTTCTTC

clone_size: once
cdr3_length: 13
v_call: TRBV25-1
d_call: TRBD1
j_call: TRBJ1-1
cdr3_aa: CASSEQGVTEAFF
cdr3_nt: TGTGCCAGCAGTGAGCAGGGGGTAACTGAAGCTTTCTTT

clone_size: .
cdr3_length: 15
v_call: TRBV7-8
d_call: TRBD2
j_call: TRBJ2-7
cdr3_aa: CASSLVAGASYEQYF
cdr3_nt: TGTGCCAGCAGCTTAGTGGCGGGAGCTTCCTACGAGCAGTACTTC

clone_size: .
cdr3_length: 13
v_call: TRBV28
d_call: TRBD2
j_call: TRBJ2-7
cdr3_aa: CASRTSGRGEQYF
cdr3_nt: TGTGCCAGCAGAACTAGCGGGAGGGGGGAGCAGTACTTC

clone_size: .
cdr3_length: 13
v_call: TRBV10-3
d_call: .
j_call: TRBJ1-1
cdr3_aa: CAINPQGNTEAFF
cdr3_nt: TGTGCCATCAACCCCCAGGGGAACACTGAAGCTTTCTTT

clone_size: .
cdr3_length: 15
v_call: TRBV5-1
d_call: TRBD2
j_call: TRBJ2-1
cdr3_aa: CASSFTSGGGNEQFF
cdr3_nt: TGCGCCAGCAGCTTTACTAGCGGAGGGGGCAATGAGCAGTTCTTC

clone_size: .
cdr3_length: 17
v_call: TRBV6-2/TRBV6-3
d_call: TRBD2
j_call: TRBJ2-1
cdr3_aa: CASSFPTSGYDYNEQFF
cdr3_nt: TGTGCCAGCAGTTTCCCGACTAGCGGGTATGATTACAATGAGCAGTTCTTC

clone_size: .
cdr3_length: 16
v_call: TRBV6-5
d_call: TRBD2
j_call: TRBJ2-1
cdr3_aa: CASSYYGGRSYNEQFF
cdr3_nt: TGTGCCAGCAGTTACTACGGCGGGAGATCCTACAATGAGCAGTTCTTC

clone_size: once
cdr3_length: 14
v_call: TRBV7-2
d_call: .
j_call: TRBJ2-1
cdr3_aa: CASSPPVGGNEQFF
cdr3_nt: TGTGCCAGCAGCCCCCCAGTAGGGGGAAATGAGCAGTTCTTC

clone_size: .
cdr3_length: 15
v_call: TRBV30
d_call: .
j_call: TRBJ1-6
cdr3_aa: CAWKVDRRENSPLHF
cdr3_nt: TGTGCCTGGAAGGTAGATAGGAGGGAAAATTCACCCCTCCACTTT

clone_size: .
cdr3_length: 15
v_call: TRBV11-2
d_call: .
j_call: TRBJ2-1
cdr3_aa: CASSSKVARGNEQFF
cdr3_nt: TGTGCCAGCAGTTCGAAGGTAGCGAGGGGGAATGAGCAGTTCTTC

clone_size: .
cdr3_length: 14
v_call: TRBV10-3
d_call: TRBD2
j_call: TRBJ2-3
cdr3_aa: CATGDGRFADTQYF
cdr3_nt: TGTGCCACGGGGGACGGGAGGTTCGCAGATACGCAGTATTTT

clone_size: .
cdr3_length: 14
v_call: TRBV3-1/TRBV3-2
d_call: .
j_call: TRBJ2-5
cdr3_aa: CASSQFAAQETQYF
cdr3_nt: TGTGCCAGCAGCCAATTTGCGGCCCAAGAGACCCAGTACTTC

clone_size: .
cdr3_length: 15
v_call: TRBV11-3
d_call: TRBD2
j_call: TRBJ2-2
cdr3_aa: CASSFSGRYTGELFF
cdr3_nt: TGTGCCAGCAGCTTTAGCGGGAGGTACACCGGGGAGCTGTTTTTT

clone_size: .
cdr3_length: 16
v_call: TRBV28
d_call: .
j_call: TRBJ2-7
cdr3_aa: CASSSRWAGKWYEQYF
cdr3_nt: TGTGCCAGCAGTTCCCGTTGGGCGGGGAAATGGTACGAGCAGTACTTC

clone_size: .
cdr3_length: 15
v_call: TRBV5-1
d_call: .
j_call: TRBJ2-7
cdr3_aa: CASAPSQGVSYEQYF
cdr3_nt: TGCGCCAGCGCCCCCTCACAGGGAGTCTCCTACGAGCAGTACTTC

clone_size: once
cdr3_length: 17
v_call: TRBV4-3
d_call: TRBD2
j_call: TRBJ2-2
cdr3_aa: CASSHKPSGRTTGELFF
cdr3_nt: TGCGCCAGCAGCCATAAGCCTAGCGGGAGGACCACCGGGGAGCTGTTTTTT

clone_size: once
cdr3_length: 15
v_call: TRBV2
d_call: .
j_call: TRBJ1-1
cdr3_aa: CASSLTGFWNTEAFF
cdr3_nt: TGTGCCAGCAGCTTGACAGGATTCTGGAACACTGAAGCTTTCTTT

clone_size: .
cdr3_length: 14
v_call: TRBV3-1/TRBV3-2
d_call: .
j_call: TRBJ2-2
cdr3_aa: CASSQDPGAGELFF
cdr3_nt: TGTGCCAGCAGCCAAGATCCCGGGGCCGGGGAGCTGTTTTTT